The 31 T cell receptor beta chains presented below share a single source sample, sequenced in a study of human T cells and chemical hapten exposure (dated by TCRdb to the early 2020s). The receptor library was made with RACE. The sequencer was a NextSeq 500. The public reads were reanalyzed by TCRdb: fastp trimming at Q25, MiXCR alignment, in-frame beta chains only. Each entry merges the rows of one CDR3 protein and shows their most common DNA and genes. This sample has about 350,000 distinct CDR3 sequences in its table, and approximately 5% of those were observed once. The ten largest clonotypes hold more than 8% of the sample. This specimen's time point label, interpreted: pre-sensitization, week 0. The treatment or condition tag for this specimen amounts to: therapeutic diphenylcyclopropenone sensitization with weekly scalp DPC. Sequenced here: whole blood, sampled in connection with sensitization to the hapten diphenylcyclopropenone (DPC). The origin of the receptors is a woman between 18 and 29 years old with alopecia areata. Some clones in this sample may be carry-over from other donors' samples.

The chain couples TRBV4-1 to TRBJ1-6, with D perhaps matching TRBD1 (5 bases). The CDR3 covers 13 residues. Deletions cut 6 bases from V and 7 bases from J, with 10 bases between. CDR1 is MGHRA and CDR2 is YSYEKL in the germline V gene. As DNA, the CDR3 is TGCGCCAGCAGACGACAGAAGAATTCACCCCTCCACTTT. It yields the protein CASRRQKNSPLHF.

Many counts were recorded for this clonotype. V is TRBV5-1 and J is TRBJ1-1; D unresolved. The V and J ends lost 0 bases and 4 bases respectively, with 13 bases between them. The CDR3 is 15 residues long. Germline V CDR1 and CDR2: SGHRS, YFSETQ. In DNA form, the CDR3 reads TGCGCCAGCAGCTTGGGGCAGACTCTGGGCACTGAAGCTTTCTTT. Its translation is CASSLGQTLGTEAFF.

The chain combines TRBV9 with TRBJ1-1; 11 nucleotides match TRBD1. Trimming removed 4 bases from V and 10 bases from J; junction bases left unmatched: 12. Germline CDR1 and CDR2: SGDLS and YYNGEE. This CDR3 region has 15 residues. CDR3 nucleotides: TGTGCCAGCAGCAACGGACAGGGGGCTTGGACCGGAGCTTTCTTT. Amino acids: CASSNGQGAWTGAFF.

In this sample, this clonotype turned up many times. This chain joins TRBV4-3 and TRBJ2-3; the D gene is possibly TRBD2 (6 bases). Trimming removed 1 base at V and 5 bases at J, with 13 bases between. This CDR3 spans 15 amino acids. Germline V CDR1 and CDR2: LGHNA, YSLEER. CDR3 region: CASSQGPTGEDTQYF. The CDR3 region has the DNA TGCGCCAGCAGCCAAGGTCCCACGGGGGAAGATACGCAGTATTTT.

A few counts support this clonotype. The V gene is TRBV5-4, the J gene TRBJ2-1, with 10 positions matching TRBD2. CDR1 and CDR2 from the germline V gene are SGHNT and YYREEE (reference sequence). The CDR3 is 14 residues long. Trimming at V came to 2 bases and at J to 15 bases, leaving 11 bases not matched to a gene. The chain's CDR3 is CASSFGASGGPRFF. CDR3 coding DNA: TGTGCCAGCAGCTTTGGGGCTAGCGGGGGCCCCCGGTTCTTC.

This clonotype was detected only a few times. The chain joins TRBV2 to TRBJ2-1; D may correspond to TRBD1 or TRBD2 (5 bases each). Germline-derived CDR1 and CDR2 are SNHLY and FYNNEI. There are 13 residues in the CDR3. The V gene lost 5 bases and the J gene lost 10 bases, with 15 bases spanning the gap. The CDR3 region has the DNA TGTGCCAGCAGTTTCTATCCCCGGGGCGAGCAGTTCTTC. It codes for CASSFYPRGEQFF.

This clonotype was found many times. The chain recombines TRBV6-2 or TRBV6-3 with TRBJ2-4; D uncertain. Looked up from germline, CDR1 is MNHEY and CDR2 is SVGEGT. The germline V and J ends were trimmed by 9 bases and 0 bases, with 12 bases remaining between them. CDR3 size: 14 residues. For the CDR3, the DNA is TGTGCCAGTGGAAGGGCTCTAGCCAAAAACATTCAGTACTTC. Translation gives CASGRALAKNIQYF.

V usage is TRBV7-9 and J usage is TRBJ1-1; TRBD1 matches at 8 bases. The germline V gene encodes CDR1 SEHNR and CDR2 FQNEAQ (reference sequence). Trimming removed 2 bases from V and 1 base from J; junction bases left unmatched: 9. The CDR3 contains 17 residues. CDR3 sequence (DNA): TGTGCCAGCAGCTTAATTCAGGGGGCGAATCCGAACACTGAAGCTTTCTTT. Its protein is CASSLIQGANPNTEAFF.

This rearrangement joins TRBV12-1 to TRBJ1-5; whether TRBD1, the table's D call, matches the DNA was not checked. TRBV12-1 is deemed a pseudogene. This CDR3 comprises 16 residues. CDR3 sequence: CASSFGPGGLNQPQHF. The CDR3 DNA follows: TGTGCCAGCAGCTTTGGACCCGGGGGATTAAATCAGCCCCAGCATTTT.

This clonotype was recorded many times. This rearrangement joins TRBV27 to TRBJ1-1, with 9 bases fitting TRBD1. The CDR3 runs 15 residues. Trimming cost V 6 bases and J 3 bases; bases outside gene matches: 8. Germline CDR1 and CDR2: MNHEY and SMNVEV (reference sequence). Written as DNA, the CDR3 is TGTGCCAGCAGCCTTTACAGGGGGCTAGACACTGAAGCTTTCTTT. Translation: CASSLYRGLDTEAFF.

There are many counts of this clonotype. The V gene is TRBV4-3, the J gene TRBJ1-1, with a possible D match to TRBD1 (6 bases). The CDR3 covers 15 residues. Germline V gene sequence: CDR1 LGHNA, CDR2 YSLEER. Trimming took 3 bases from V and 1 from J, leaving 12 bases between them. The CDR3 DNA reads TGCGCCAGCAGCCAGGGATTACAGGGGAACACTGAAGCTTTCTTT. Its protein is CASSQGLQGNTEAFF.

This clonotype was seen many times. V gene TRBV10-3 combines with J gene TRBJ1-5; no firm D call. Trimming stripped 0 bases from V and 12 bases from J, with 9 bases between. This CDR3 is built from 12 residues. CDR1 is ENHRY, CDR2 SYGVKD, per germline. This CDR3 reads CAISESGLNQHF. The CDR3 coding sequence is TGTGCCATCAGTGAGTCAGGACTGAACCAGCATTTT.

This clonotype was seen more than once but under ten times. V gene TRBV29-1 combines with J gene TRBJ1-1; D is unresolved. CDR3 size: 13 residues. The V end lost 0 bases, the J end lost 10 bases, and 15 bases lay between the germline ends. Germline loops: CDR1 SQVTM, CDR2 ANQGSEA. Written as DNA, the CDR3 is TGCAGCGTTGAAGAGGGCGATCGGCCGGGAGCTTTCTTT. Translation: CSVEEGDRPGAFF. The whole variable domain, filled in from reference TRBV29-1 and TRBJ1-1, reads SAVISQKPSRDICQRGTSLTIQCQVDSQVTMMFWYRQQPGQSLTLIATANQGSEATYESGFVIDKFPISRPNLTFSTLTVSNMSPEDSSIYLCSVEEGDRPGAFFGQGTRLTVV.

A few counts support this clonotype. The chain has TRBV20-1 and TRBJ1-6; D unresolved. The CDR3 is 17 residues long. The germline V gene has CDR1 DFQATT and CDR2 SNEGSKA (reference sequence). V lost 2 bases to trimming and J lost 2 bases, with 16 bases between them. Written as DNA, the CDR3 is TGCAGTGCTAGAAGCGGGCAGGTTGGAACCTATAATTCACCCCTCCACTTT. Residues: CSARSGQVGTYNSPLHF.

V usage is TRBV7-2 and J usage is TRBJ1-2; D is undetermined. V was cut by 2 bases and J by 3 bases, with 7 bases left in between. CDR1 is SGHTA, CDR2 FQGNSA, per germline. The CDR3 consists of 13 residues. As DNA, the CDR3 is TGTGCCAGCAGCTTATGGGATTACTATGGCTACACCTTC. It encodes CASSLWDYYGYTF.

The gene calls are TRBV2 and TRBJ2-7; 8 positions match TRBD2. From germline, CDR1 is SNHLY and CDR2 FYNNEI. J gave up 7 bases and V 8 bases, and 7 bases lay outside the gene matches. This CDR3 spans 12 amino acids. CDR3 sequence (DNA): TGTGCCAGCCCCCGGGGGGGCGGGGAGCAGTACTTC. Encoded protein: CASPRGGGEQYF.

This clonotype was recorded many times. The chain carries TRBV7-9 and TRBJ1-2, with unresolved D. The CDR3 totals 13 residues. Germline lookup yields CDR1 SEHNR and CDR2 FQNEAQ (reference sequence). V was pared by 7 bases and J by 6 bases, with 15 bases between. CDR3 in DNA: TGTGCCAGCACGCCAAAACCAAACGATGGCTACACCTTC. This translates into CASTPKPNDGYTF.

This clonotype was detected a few times. This sequence joins TRBV5-1 and TRBJ2-1, with TRBD1 matching over 10 bases. CDR1 and CDR2 (germline): SGHRS, YFSETQ. The CDR3 is made up of 15 amino acids. The trim removed 4 bases at V and 6 bases at J, leaving 7 bases unmatched. CDR3 protein: CASSLGTGVINEQFF. The CDR3 DNA reads as TGCGCCAGCAGCCTCGGGACAGGGGTGATCAATGAGCAGTTCTTC.

This clonotype was found a few times. The CDR3 coding sequence is TGTGCCAGCAGCCTTGCCTTGGGTCCTGGCTACACCTTC. Translating it yields CASSLALGPGYTF. This chain links TRBV7-9 with TRBJ1-2; D gene unclear. This CDR3 spans 13 amino acids. The germline gives CDR1 SEHNR, CDR2 FQNEAQ (reference sequence). Trimming took 5 bases from V and 7 from J, leaving 14 bases between them.

This chain uses TRBV7-2 with TRBJ2-1; 11 nucleotides line up with TRBD2. Germline loops: CDR1 SGHTA, CDR2 FQGNSA. The CDR3 sequence is 17 residues long. V gave up 1 base and J gave up 7 bases; unmatched junction bases: 9. The CDR3 DNA reads as TGTGCCAGCAGCTTAGGAATCGGGACTAGCGGTACAAATGAGCAGTTCTTC. Translated, it gives CASSLGIGTSGTNEQFF.

This clonotype appeared many times. The rearrangement links TRBV19 to TRBJ1-6, with 7 nucleotides matching TRBD1. The germline gives CDR1 LNHDA, CDR2 SQIVND (reference sequence). Losses at the gene ends were 9 bases for V and 9 bases for J; bases not matched to a gene: 8. The CDR3 length is 13 residues. Written as DNA, the CDR3 is TGTGCCAGCACCCGGGACAGCGCTTCACCCCTCCACTTT. This encodes CASTRDSASPLHF. Based on the CDR3 plus reference TRBV19 and TRBJ1-6, the full variable domain is DGGITQSPKYLFRKEGQNVTLSCEQNLNHDAMYWYRQDPGQGLRLIYYSQIVNDFQKGDIAEGYSVSREKKESFPLTVTSAQKNPTAFYLCASTRDSASPLHFGNGTRLTVT.

The sample holds a few counts of this clonotype. The chain is built from TRBV29-1 and TRBJ2-7; 9 bases agree with TRBD1. The CDR3 is 13 residues long. Germline V gene lookup returns CDR1 SQVTM and CDR2 ANQGSEA. V shed 2 bases, J shed 6 bases, and the junction held 5 bases outside the gene matches. In nucleotides, the CDR3 is TGCAGCGTTGAATTGGACAGGGGCCTCGAGCAGTACTTC. Amino acid sequence: CSVELDRGLEQYF.

The rearrangement joins TRBV20-1 to TRBJ1-1, with no clear D. The length of the CDR3 is 11 residues. V shed 2 bases and J shed 4 bases, with 5 bases lying between them. Germline CDR1 DFQATT, CDR2 SNEGSKA (reference sequence). This CDR3 reads CSARMVTEAFF. The CDR3 region has the DNA TGCAGTGCTAGAATGGTCACTGAAGCTTTCTTT.

CDR3 bases: TGTGCCAGCAGTTACCGACCGGGAACCGGGGAGCTGTTTTTT. Its protein product is CASSYRPGTGELFF. The V gene is TRBV28, the J gene TRBJ2-2; TRBD2 might be the D (5 bases). Trimming removed 4 bases at V and 5 bases at J, with 11 bases between. Germline V CDR1 and CDR2: MDHEN, SYDVKM. There are 14 residues in the CDR3.

Only a few counts were recorded for this clonotype. This chain links TRBV29-1 with TRBJ1-2, with D tentatively TRBD1 (6 bases). Per the germline V gene, CDR1 is SQVTM and CDR2 is ANQGSEA. The CDR3 runs 12 residues. The germline V and J ends were trimmed by 4 bases and 8 bases, with 14 bases remaining between them. Here the CDR3 reads CSVGGQSLGYTF. CDR3 in DNA: TGCAGCGTTGGGGGGCAGTCCCTGGGCTACACCTTC.

This clonotype was counted a few times. The genes are TRBV5-1 and TRBJ2-3; D may be TRBD2 (5 bases). The V gene lost 4 bases and the J gene lost 6 bases, with 12 bases spanning the gap. Germline lookup yields CDR1 SGHRS and CDR2 YFSETQ. This CDR3 has 13 residues. The CDR3 protein is CASSLLDSDTQYF. The CDR3, as DNA: TGCGCCAGCAGCCTACTAGACTCTGATACGCAGTATTTT.

This clonotype showed up many times. CDR3 protein: CASSYWSGAGIYGYTF. CDR3 sequence (DNA): TGTGCCAGCAGTTACTGGTCAGGGGCGGGGATCTATGGCTACACCTTC. The chain is built from TRBV6-5 and TRBJ1-2; the D gene is possibly TRBD1 (6 bases). V shed 1 base and J shed 4 bases, with 16 bases lying between them. Germline CDR1 is MNHEY and CDR2 is SVGAGI. The CDR3 extends over 16 amino acids.

This clonotype was detected ten times or more. This rearrangement joins TRBV7-9 to TRBJ2-3; TRBD1 might be the D (6 bases). The V gene's germline CDR1 is SEHNR and CDR2 FQNEAQ (reference sequence). The CDR3 is 14 residues long. Deletions cut 3 bases from V and 3 bases from J, with 10 bases between. CDR3 sequence (DNA): TGTGCCAGCAGCTTTGGCACAGGGACAGATACGCAGTATTTT. Encoded protein: CASSFGTGTDTQYF.

There are many counts of this clonotype. The gene calls are TRBV7-2 and TRBJ1-4; 7 bases line up with TRBD1. Per germline, CDR1 SGHTA and CDR2 FQGNSA. This CDR3 is built from 16 residues. V lost 2 bases to trimming and J lost 7 bases; unmatched junction nucleotides: 10. The CDR3 sequence is CASSLSRQGLGEKLFF. CDR3 nucleotide sequence: TGTGCCAGCAGCTTATCCAGACAGGGATTGGGTGAAAAACTGTTTTTT.

This clonotype has just a few counts. The gene calls are TRBV9 and TRBJ2-3; 13 bases agree with TRBD2. After removal of 4 bases from V and 1 base from J, the junction contained 6 bases not matched to a gene. This CDR3 has 17 amino acids. Germline-derived CDR1 and CDR2 are SGDLS and YYNGEE. The CDR3 region has the DNA TGTGCCAGCAGCCCTCTAGGGACTAGCGGGGGCACAGATACGCAGTATTTT. As protein: CASSPLGTSGGTDTQYF.

This clonotype appeared many times. The rearrangement uses TRBV7-2 and TRBJ1-1; the D gene is possibly TRBD1 (5 bases). The CDR3 extends over 14 amino acids. Germline V gene lookup returns CDR1 SGHTA and CDR2 FQGNSA. Trimming left V 3 bases short and J 2 bases short, with 10 bases between. The CDR3 bases are TGTGCCAGCAGCTTCTACGGGGCTAACACTGAAGCTTTCTTT. This translates into CASSFYGANTEAFF.